Below, one TCR beta chain is given with its context. Its specificity is unknown. Generated by immunoSEQ multiplex PCR, the TCRdb table keeps only in-frame clones and is missing some. The sample has 30,000 to 45,000 clones, around 82% seen once. The sample comes from a study of OX40 agonist ivuxolimab in advanced cancers. Trimming took 3 bases from V and 5 from J, leaving 16 bases between them. Germline CDR1 SGHRS, CDR2 YFSETQ. The CDR3 length is 15 residues. General study findings and limits: Relative to CD4+ cells, CD8+ T cells on average had more expanded clones.

This specimen was CD4+ or CD8+ T cells sorted from blood, taken in a trial of the OX40 agonist ivuxolimab. The receptor was isolated from an adult with an advanced solid tumor such as melanoma, head and neck, liver or kidney cancer. The chain combines TRBV5-1 with TRBJ2-3; D gene unclear. In DNA, the CDR3 is TGCGCCAGCAGCTCCTCTACCCTCGATCGAGATACGCAGTATTTT. It specifies CASSSSTLDRDTQYF.